The 18 T cell receptor beta chains given below trace back to one sample, sequenced in a study of control samples from healthy donors and cancer patients. Measured with immunoSEQ multiplex PCR; TCRdb has only the in-frame clones, and not every one. Of 8,500 to 11,000 clones listed, roughly 88% are singletons. The sample comprised PBMCs. The receptors were sampled from a man aged 55 to 69 with colorectal cancer.

This chain links TRBV7-8 with TRBJ2-5; no firm D call. In germline, CDR1 is SGHVS, CDR2 FQNEAQ. The CDR3 totals 11 residues. The V and J ends lost 5 bases and 5 bases respectively, with 6 bases between them. CDR3 region: CASSHEETQYF. Here the CDR3 DNA reads TGTGCCAGCAGCCACGAGGAGACCCAGTACTTC. The variable domain in full, completed from reference TRBV7-8 and TRBJ2-5, reads GAGVSQSPRYKVAKRGQDVALRCDPISGHVSLFWYQQALGQGPEFLTYFQNEAQLDKSGLPSDRFFAERPEGSVSTLKIQRTQQEDSAVYLCASSHEETQYFGPGTRLLVL.

A single count supports this clone. This chain joins TRBV6-1 and TRBJ1-6; D is uncertain. The germline gives CDR1 MNHNS, CDR2 SASEGT. The CDR3 runs 15 residues. V was clipped by 3 bases and J by 0 bases, with 6 bases between them. The CDR3 sequence: CASSELGSYNSPLHF. CDR3 in DNA: TGTGCCAGCAGTGAGTTAGGCTCCTATAATTCACCCCTCCACTTT.

This rearrangement joins TRBV12-5 to TRBJ2-1; possibly TRBD1 for D (5 bases). The CDR3 is made up of 15 amino acids. Germline values: CDR1 LGHNT, CDR2 FRNRAP. Deletions cut 7 bases from V and 10 bases from J, with 23 bases between. The CDR3 nucleotides are TGTGCTAGTGTACACCGAGGACAAATTTGCTCCGAGCAGTTCTTC. Protein sequence: CASVHRGQICSEQFF.

The chain recombines TRBV7-2 with TRBJ2-7; tentatively, D is TRBD2 (5 bases). The CDR3 sequence is 15 residues long. V was cut by 5 bases and J by 3 bases, with 17 bases left in between. The germline V gene has CDR1 SGHTA and CDR2 FQGNSA. In DNA, the CDR3 is TGTGCCAGCAGCCCCGGTCCAGGTGGAGGCTACGAGCAGTACTTC. Residues: CASSPGPGGGYEQYF.

This clone appeared once. V usage is TRBV27 and J usage is TRBJ2-2; TRBD2 matches at 8 bases. Germline loops: CDR1 MNHEY, CDR2 SMNVEV (reference sequence). The CDR3 runs to 17 residues. Germline trimming cut 1 base from V and 4 bases from J; bases unmatched to any gene: 8. The CDR3 sequence is CASSLFVASGFTGELFF. Written as DNA, the CDR3 is TGTGCCAGCAGTTTATTTGTGGCTAGCGGGTTCACCGGGGAGCTGTTTTTT.

The chain combines TRBV7-9 with TRBJ2-7; D is unresolved. CDR1 and CDR2 (germline): SEHNR, FQNEAQ (reference sequence). The ends were cut back, 5 bases at V and 3 bases at J, with 23 bases in the middle. The CDR3 totals 17 residues. The chain's CDR3 is CASSNAPYVELYYEQYF. The CDR3 region has the DNA TGTGCCAGCAGCAACGCCCCTTACGTTGAGCTTTACTACGAGCAGTACTTC.

V usage is TRBV19 and J usage is TRBJ2-3; D gene ambiguous. Germline-derived CDR1 and CDR2 are LNHDA and SQIVND (reference sequence). The CDR3 is 14 amino acids. Between the trimmed V and J ends, which lost 5 bases and 0 bases, there was a span of 9 bases. The CDR3 loop reads CASSLRSSTDTQYF. The CDR3 region has the DNA TGTGCCAGTAGTCTTAGGAGTAGCACAGATACGCAGTATTTT.

This sequence joins TRBV5-6 and TRBJ1-2; 9 nucleotides match TRBD1. The CDR3 is 16 amino acids. Germline CDR1 reads SGHDT; CDR2 reads YYEEEE. Trimming removed 0 bases from V and 2 bases from J; junction bases left unmatched: 5. DNA for the CDR3: TGTGCCAGCAGCTTGGTCTCCGGGACAGGGAACTATGGCTACACCTTC. Amino acids: CASSLVSGTGNYGYTF.

The J gene is TRBJ1-3, the V gene TRBV6-6; 8 bases match TRBD1. Trimming removed 7 bases from V and 6 bases from J; junction bases left unmatched: 5. Germline lookup yields CDR1 MNHNY and CDR2 SVGAGI (reference sequence). The CDR3 has 13 residues. This CDR3 reads CASTQGALNTIYF. Here the CDR3 DNA reads TGTGCCAGCACCCAGGGGGCATTAAACACCATATATTTT.

The V gene is TRBV28, the J gene TRBJ1-2, with D tentatively TRBD1 (6 bases). The CDR3 length is 14 residues. Looked up from germline, CDR1 is MDHEN and CDR2 is SYDVKM. The V end lost 2 bases, the J end lost 3 bases, and 10 bases lay between the germline ends. The CDR3 spells CASSLGRGHYGYTF. Here the CDR3 DNA reads TGTGCCAGCAGTTTAGGCAGGGGCCACTATGGCTACACCTTC.

This clone has just one count. This rearrangement joins TRBV7-6 to TRBJ2-1; D is possibly TRBD1 (5 bases). Germline V CDR1 and CDR2: SGHVS, FNYEAQ. The CDR3 sequence is 17 residues long. V dropped 1 base and J dropped 3 bases, with 16 bases sitting between them. The CDR3 bases are TGTGCCAGCAGCTTAGGAGCGCTAAGGGGTAACTACAATGAGCAGTTCTTC. Translating gives CASSLGALRGNYNEQFF.

The chain is built from TRBV28 and TRBJ2-2; 9 bases fit TRBD1. Losses at the gene ends were 3 bases for V and 4 bases for J; bases not matched to a gene: 6. CDR1 is MDHEN, CDR2 SYDVKM, per germline. CDR3 length equals 16 residues. This chain's CDR3 is CASSFPGQGGTGELFF. The CDR3 DNA reads as TGTGCCAGCAGTTTTCCGGGACAGGGAGGCACCGGGGAGCTGTTTTTT.

The chain carries TRBV2 and TRBJ1-6; a weak D match, TRBD1 (5 bases). The V end lost 9 bases, the J end lost 0 bases, and 9 bases lay between the germline ends. The CDR3 extends over 14 amino acids. Germline CDR1 and CDR2: SNHLY and FYNNEI. The CDR3 reads CASGDSSYNSPLHF. The CDR3 bases are TGTGCCAGTGGAGACAGCTCCTATAATTCACCCCTCCACTTT. The full variable domain, in which reference TRBV2 and TRBJ1-6 provide the parts outside the CDR3, is EPEVTQTPSHQVTQMGQEVILRCVPISNHLYFYWYRQILGQKVEFLVSFYNNEISEKSEIFDDQFSVERPDGSNFTLKIRSTKLEDSAMYFCASGDSSYNSPLHFGNGTRLTVT.

The chain uses TRBV6-5 and TRBJ1-2; D ambiguous. CDR3 length equals 14 residues. V lost 8 bases and J lost 0, with 13 bases in between. The germline CDR1 and CDR2 sequences are MNHEY and SVGAGI. The DNA for the CDR3 is TGTGCCAGCCTCTGGGCCGGAACTAACTATGGCTACACCTTC. The encoded protein is CASLWAGTNYGYTF.

The genes are TRBV4-3 and TRBJ1-4; 11 nucleotides match TRBD1. The CDR3 has 19 amino acids. The germline V gene encodes CDR1 LGHNA and CDR2 YSLEER. V shed 0 bases and J 5 bases; nucleotides not matched to a gene: 11. In DNA form, the CDR3 reads TGCGCCAGCAGCCAAGAGCGGACAGGGGGCGGAATAGGAAATGAAAAACTGTTTTTT. Protein sequence: CASSQERTGGGIGNEKLFF.

This chain uses TRBV5-1 with TRBJ1-6, with 8 bases fitting TRBD1. The germline CDR1 and CDR2 sequences are SGHRS and YFSETQ. The CDR3 runs 15 residues. Unmatched junction bases numbered 7, after V lost 4 bases and J lost 7 bases. CDR3 DNA sequence: TGCGCCAGCAGCCCAGGGACAGGAATAAATTCACCCCTCCACTTT. It translates to CASSPGTGINSPLHF.

The chain has TRBV5-5 and TRBJ1-1; D is possibly TRBD1 (5 bases). The CDR3 covers 16 residues. CDR1 and CDR2 (germline): SGHKS, YYEKEE (reference sequence). V dropped 4 bases and J dropped 1 base, with 17 bases sitting between them. CDR3: CASSLLDGTENTEAFF. The CDR3 bases are TGTGCCAGCAGCCTACTCGACGGGACGGAGAACACTGAAGCTTTCTTT. The full variable domain, completed using reference TRBV5-5 and TRBJ1-1, is DAGVTQSPTHLIKTRGQQVTLRCSPISGHKSVSWYQQVLGQGPQFIFQYYEKEERGRGNFPDRFSARQFPNYSSELNVNALLLGDSALYLCASSLLDGTENTEAFFGQGTRLTVV.

The CDR3 DNA sequence: TGTGCCAGCAGTAATCCCAGGGGAGGCGTGAGCACTGAAGCTTTCTTT. Translated, it gives CASSNPRGGVSTEAFF. This chain uses TRBV6-4 with TRBJ1-1; tentative D call: TRBD1 (6 bases). There are 16 residues in the CDR3. Trimming took 5 bases from V and 4 from J, leaving 20 bases between them. Germline V gene data show CDR1 as MRHNA and CDR2 as SNTAGT.